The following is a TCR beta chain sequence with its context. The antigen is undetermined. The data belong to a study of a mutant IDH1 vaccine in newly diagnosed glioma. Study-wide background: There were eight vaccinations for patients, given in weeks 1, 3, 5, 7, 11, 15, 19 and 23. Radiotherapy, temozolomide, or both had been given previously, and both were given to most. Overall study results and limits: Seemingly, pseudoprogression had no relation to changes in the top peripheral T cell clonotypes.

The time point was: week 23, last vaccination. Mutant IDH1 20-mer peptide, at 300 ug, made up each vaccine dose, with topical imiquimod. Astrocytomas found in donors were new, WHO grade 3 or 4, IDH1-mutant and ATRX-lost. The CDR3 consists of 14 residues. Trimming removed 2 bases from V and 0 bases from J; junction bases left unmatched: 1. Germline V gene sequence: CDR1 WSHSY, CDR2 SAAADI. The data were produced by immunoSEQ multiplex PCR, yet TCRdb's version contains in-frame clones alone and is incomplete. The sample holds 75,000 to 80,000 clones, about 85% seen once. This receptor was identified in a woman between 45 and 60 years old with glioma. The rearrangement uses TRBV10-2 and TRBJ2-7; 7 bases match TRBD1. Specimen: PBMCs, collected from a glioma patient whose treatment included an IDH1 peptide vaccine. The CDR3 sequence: CASSETGASYEQYF. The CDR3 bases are TGCGCCAGCAGTGAGACAGGGGCCTCCTACGAGCAGTACTTC.